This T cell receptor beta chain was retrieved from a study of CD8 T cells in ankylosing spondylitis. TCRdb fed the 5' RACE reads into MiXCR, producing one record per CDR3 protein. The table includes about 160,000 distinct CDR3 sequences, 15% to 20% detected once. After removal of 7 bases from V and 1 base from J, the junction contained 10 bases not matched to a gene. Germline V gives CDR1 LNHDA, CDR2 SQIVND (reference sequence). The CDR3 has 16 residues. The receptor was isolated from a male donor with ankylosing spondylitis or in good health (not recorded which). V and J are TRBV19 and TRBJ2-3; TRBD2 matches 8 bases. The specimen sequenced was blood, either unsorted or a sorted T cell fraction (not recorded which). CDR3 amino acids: CASKDLTSAGTDTQYF. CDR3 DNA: TGTGCCAGTAAAGACTTGACTAGCGCTGGCACAGATACGCAGTATTTT. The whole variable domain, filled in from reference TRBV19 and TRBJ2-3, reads DGGITQSPKYLFRKEGQNVTLSCEQNLNHDAMYWYRQDPGQGLRLIYYSQIVNDFQKGDIAEGYSVSREKKESFPLTVTSAQKNPTAFYLCASKDLTSAGTDTQYFGPGTRLTVL.